This entry is about one T cell receptor beta chain. What it binds is unknown. TCRalpha and TCRbeta libraries used 5'RACE with constant-segment primers and UMIs. TCRdb recomputed calls from the 5' RACE reads with MiXCR, one row per CDR3 protein. The sample holds around 450,000 distinct CDR3 sequences, over 15% seen once. Trimming stripped 3 bases from V and 5 bases from J, with 8 bases between. The CDR3 is made up of 13 amino acids. Germline assignment: CDR1 SEHNR and CDR2 FQNEAQ (reference sequence). The data belong to a study of T-cell memory formation after mild COVID-19. Study-wide findings and caveats: Pre-infection memory contained some responding clones, which suggested that cross-reactive memory had joined. Clones contracting over day 15 to 85 were CD4/CD8 balanced, with later expanders leaning CD4+.

The V and J genes are TRBV7-9 and TRBJ2-1; D gene unclear. The sample comprised PBMCs or a T cell subset sorted from them (not recorded which). The receptor was derived from an adult woman who had mild COVID-19 (a few samples of this study predate the infection). Cell type and time point are not known. The DNA of the CDR3 is TGTGCCAGCAGCTTGTCGAGCCACAATGAGCAGTTCTTC. Translated: CASSLSSHNEQFF. The entire variable domain, with the rest obtained from reference TRBV7-9 and TRBJ2-1, is as follows: DTGVSQNPRHKITKRGQNVTFRCDPISEHNRLYWYRQTLGQGPEFLTYFQNEAQLEKSRLLSDRFSAERPKGSFSTLEIQRTEQGDSAMYLCASSLSSHNEQFFGPGTRLTVL.